This is a list of T cell receptor beta chains from one sample in a study of T cell changes during pregnancy in multiple sclerosis. Profiling relied on immunoSEQ multiplex PCR, and the TCRdb table lists in-frame clones only, not all of them. The sample consists of about 80,000 clones, nearly 95% of them appearing once. Source: peripheral blood, taken in the second trimester of pregnancy. The receptors shown here come from a female donor in good health, enrolled as a control in a pregnancy study. Both conserved end residues are part of each CDR3. D genes are given only for firm matches. Clone size appears in some rows only: once, few, many, or a class for an expanded clone.

v_gene	len	j_gene	d_gene	abundance	CDR3aa	CDR3nt
TRBV10-2	14	TRBJ1-1	TRBD1	NA	CASRKGTENTEAFF	TGCGCCAGCAGAAAAGGGACAGAGAACACTGAAGCTTTCTTT
TRBV5-6	14	TRBJ2-2	NA	once	CASSRTGRGGELFF	TGTGCCAGCAGCCGGACAGGGAGGGGCGGGGAGCTGTTTTTT
TRBV10-3	13	TRBJ1-1	NA	NA	CAGKVGVNTEAFF	TGTGCCGGAAAGGTAGGAGTGAACACTGAAGCTTTCTTT
TRBV10-3	13	TRBJ2-7	NA	NA	CAILGGESYEQYF	TGTGCCATCTTAGGGGGGGAAAGCTACGAGCAGTACTTC
TRBV7-8	15	TRBJ2-7	TRBD1	NA	CASSLIGTGGLSQYF	TGTGCCAGCAGCTTAATCGGGACAGGGGGCCTCAGTCAGTACTTC
TRBV18	14	TRBJ2-7	NA	NA	CASSPAGVTYEQYF	TGTGCCAGCTCACCAGCCGGGGTCACCTACGAGCAGTACTTC
TRBV9	14	TRBJ2-4	TRBD2	NA	CASSVTSVKNIQYF	TGTGCCAGCAGCGTAACTAGCGTCAAAAACATTCAGTACTTC
TRBV6-4	15	TRBJ2-1	NA	NA	CASSGGPVDYNEQFF	TGTGCCAGCAGTGGAGGCCCGGTTGACTACAATGAGCAGTTCTTC
TRBV18	15	TRBJ2-7	NA	NA	CASSPISAGPYEQYF	TGTGCCAGCTCACCAATCTCCGCGGGCCCCTACGAGCAGTACTTC
TRBV18	15	TRBJ2-3	TRBD2	NA	CASSLERESSDTQYF	TGTGCCAGCTCACTCGAGCGGGAGTCGTCAGATACGCAGTATTTT
TRBV2	15	TRBJ2-1	TRBD1	NA	CASRRQGSSYNEQFF	TGTGCCAGCAGACGACAGGGAAGCTCCTACAATGAGCAGTTCTTC
TRBV4-2	17	TRBJ2-2	NA	NA	CASSPTHRSSNTGELFF	TGTGCCAGCAGCCCCACACATCGCTCCTCGAACACCGGGGAGCTGTTTTTT
TRBV2	17	TRBJ2-1	TRBD1	NA	CASSPTDLTGPYNEQFF	TGTGCCAGCAGCCCCACTGACTTGACAGGGCCCTACAATGAGCAGTTCTTC